Below, one T cell receptor beta chain is given with its context. The antigen remains undetermined. TCRdb passed the 5' RACE reads through MiXCR, listing each CDR3 protein once. The sample includes about 890,000 distinct CDR3 sequences, more than 9% seen only once; the top ten take 1.5% to 2%. This entry comes from a study of identical twins. In germline, CDR1 is SNHLY, CDR2 FYNNEI. The CDR3 spans 14 residues. With V trimmed by 3 bases and J by 8 bases, 6 bases remained unmatched. Points from the study as a whole: Analyses of zero insertions could be partly confounded by invariant MAIT and iNKT cells. The abundant beta clonotypes from cord blood had fewer insertions, and memory repertoires had none of this. The models gave estimates that fell short of the out-of-frame TCR alpha sharing seen in monozygotic twins. An excess of low generation probability was shown by twin-shared out-of-frame alpha sequences.

This sample also appeared in a second study, on yellow fever vaccine responses in identical twins.

This TCR was recovered from a woman aged 18-29 years in good health. The sequenced sample was PBMCs. The chain carries TRBV2 and TRBJ2-1, with TRBD1 matching 8 bases. Written as DNA, the CDR3 is TGTGCCAGCAGTGAGTGGACAGGGTGGGATGAGCAGTTCTTC. Translating gives CASSEWTGWDEQFF.